This T cell receptor (beta chain) was captured by sequencing in a study of shared clonotypes between healthy human individuals. General observations from the study: Sequencing depth was expected to influence donor clonotype sharing.

This clone occurred a few times. Its antigen is currently unknown. The CDR3 is made up of 14 amino acids. The V gene's germline CDR1 is SNHLY and CDR2 FYNNEI. V was pared by 8 bases and J by 2 bases, with 12 bases between. Produced via immunoSEQ multiplex PCR; TCRdb's table is partial and in-frame only. The sample has around 430,000 clones, 70% to 80% seen once. This chain links TRBV2 with TRBJ1-4; D is ambiguous. The specimen sequenced was PBMCs. The clonotype comes from a woman in her thirties or forties in good health. Some clones in this sample may be carry-over from other donors' samples. DNA of the CDR3: TGTGCCAGCCGCGGGAGGGTGACTAATGAAAAACTGTTTTTT. The encoded protein is CASRGRVTNEKLFF.